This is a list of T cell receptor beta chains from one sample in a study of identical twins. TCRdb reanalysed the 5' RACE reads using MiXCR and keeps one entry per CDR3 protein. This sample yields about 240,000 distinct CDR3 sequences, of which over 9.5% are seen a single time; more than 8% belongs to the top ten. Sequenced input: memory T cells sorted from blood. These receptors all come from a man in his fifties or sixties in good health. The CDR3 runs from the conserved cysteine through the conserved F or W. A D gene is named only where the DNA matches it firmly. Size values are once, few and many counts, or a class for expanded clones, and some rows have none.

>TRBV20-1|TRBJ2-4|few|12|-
CSARRGQDIQYF
TGCAGTGCTAGGAGGGGTCAGGACATTCAGTACTTC
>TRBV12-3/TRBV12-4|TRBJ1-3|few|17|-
CASSHRTQGLSGNTIYF
TGTGCCAGCAGTCATAGAACCCAGGGGCTGAGCGGAAACACCATATATTTT
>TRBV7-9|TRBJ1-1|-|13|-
CASLRERNTEAFF
TGTGCCTCCCTTAGGGAGCGGAACACTGAAGCTTTCTTT
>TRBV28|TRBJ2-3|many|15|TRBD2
CASSIAGDRADTQYF
TGTGCCAGCAGTATAGCGGGAGATCGGGCAGATACGCAGTATTTT
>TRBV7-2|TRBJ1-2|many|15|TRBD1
CASSATGGGNYGYTF
TGTGCCAGCAGCGCGACAGGGGGTGGGAACTATGGCTACACCTTC
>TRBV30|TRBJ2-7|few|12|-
CAWRERDAVEYF
TGTGCCTGGAGGGAGAGGGATGCCGTCGAGTACTTC
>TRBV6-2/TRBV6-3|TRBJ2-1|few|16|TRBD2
CASSPTGGIPYNEQFF
TGTGCCAGCAGTCCAACGGGGGGGATCCCCTACAATGAGCAGTTCTTC
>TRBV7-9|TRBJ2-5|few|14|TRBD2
CASSRGGPRETQYF
TGTGCCAGCAGCCGGGGGGGTCCCCGGGAGACCCAGTACTTC
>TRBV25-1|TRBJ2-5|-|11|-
CASRRDETQYF
TGTGCCAGCAGGAGAGACGAGACCCAGTACTTC
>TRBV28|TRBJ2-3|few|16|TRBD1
CASSLFIGTGTDTQYF
TGTGCCAGCAGTTTATTCATCGGGACAGGGACAGATACGCAGTATTTT
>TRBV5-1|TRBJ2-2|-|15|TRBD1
CASSFRQGAVGELFF
TGCGCCAGCAGCTTCCGACAGGGGGCTGTCGGGGAGCTGTTTTTT
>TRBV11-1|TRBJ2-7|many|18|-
CASSLASGFVQGVYEQYF
TGTGCCAGCAGCTTAGCTTCGGGGTTCGTACAGGGTGTCTACGAGCAGTACTTC
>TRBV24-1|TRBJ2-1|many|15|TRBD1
CATRGSGTVYNEQFF
TGTGCCACCAGGGGATCCGGGACAGTTTACAATGAGCAGTTCTTC
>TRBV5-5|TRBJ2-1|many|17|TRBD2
CASSPRLAGEPFNEQFF
TGTGCCAGCAGCCCTCGACTAGCGGGAGAGCCCTTCAATGAGCAGTTCTTC
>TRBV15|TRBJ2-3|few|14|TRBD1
CATQDRGGTDTQYF
TGTGCCACCCAGGACAGGGGAGGAACAGATACGCAGTATTTT
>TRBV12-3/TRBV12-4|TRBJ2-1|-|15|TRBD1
CATGKGTGAIREQFF
TGTGCCACCGGGAAGGGGACAGGCGCCATAAGGGAGCAGTTCTTC
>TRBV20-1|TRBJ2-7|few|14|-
CSGIAGDPSYEQYF
TGCAGTGGGATAGCAGGGGATCCTAGCTACGAGCAGTACTTC
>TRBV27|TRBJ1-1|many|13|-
CASSVLQHSEAFF
TGTGCCAGCAGTGTTCTCCAACATTCTGAAGCTTTCTTT
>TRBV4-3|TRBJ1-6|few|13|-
CASSQGMDSPLHF
TGCGCCAGCAGCCAAGGGATGGATTCACCCCTCCACTTT
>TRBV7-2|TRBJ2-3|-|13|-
CASSLARQDTQYF
TGTGCCAGCAGCTTAGCCCGACAAGATACGCAGTATTTT
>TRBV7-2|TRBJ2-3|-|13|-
CASSSQGIDTQYF
TGTGCCAGCAGCTCCCAGGGGATAGATACGCAGTATTTT
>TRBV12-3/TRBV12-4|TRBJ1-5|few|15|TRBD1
CASTWTGGSNQPQHF
TGTGCCAGCACCTGGACAGGAGGATCCAATCAGCCCCAGCATTTT
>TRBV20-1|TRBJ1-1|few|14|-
CSAREFLWNTEAFF
TGCAGTGCTAGGGAGTTTCTTTGGAACACTGAAGCTTTCTTT
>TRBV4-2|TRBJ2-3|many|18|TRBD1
CASSQDIPGGGRTDTQYF
TGTGCCAGCAGCCAAGATATTCCAGGGGGCGGGCGCACAGATACGCAGTATTTT